The clone carrying this T cell receptor beta chain came up a few times. Antigen unknown. Rearranged V-D-J TRB sequences were amplified with a mixed TRB-A/B primer pool. Each CDR3 protein gets one entry after TCRdb re-called the multiplex PCR reads with MiXCR. The sample lists under 10,000 distinct CDR3 sequences, 30% to 40% occurring once. This specimen belongs to a study of T cell repertoires in aging, cancer and after chemotherapy. Turning to the study itself: Clear clonal overlap appeared across healthy donor samples taken over several months to years. About 10 million TCR reads made up the full dataset. Findings and caveats of the study: Untreated cancer patients had significantly lower blood TCR diversity than age-matched healthy donors.

Amplification of TCR beta used genomic DNA extracted from peripheral blood. The V end was cut by 0 bases, the J end by 3 bases, with 11 bases between. Germline CDR1 LGHNA, CDR2 YSLEER. The CDR3 runs to 15 residues. Sequenced material: blood. This chain links TRBV4-3 with TRBJ1-2; tentatively, D is TRBD1 (5 bases). This TCR was recovered from a human donor in good health. For the CDR3, the DNA is TGCGCCAGCAGCCAAGATAATGGGGCCCACTATGGCTACACCTTC. Its translation is CASSQDNGAHYGYTF.